Listed below are T cell receptor beta chains from one sample, sequenced in a study of graft-versus-host responses after intestinal transplantation. Repertoires were generated with immunoSEQ multiplex PCR, while TCRdb's copy carries only in-frame clones and drops some. This sample has roughly 96,000 clones; roughly 90% occur once, and the top ten carry more than 0.4%. These receptors' targets are unknown. Material: unstimulated CD8+ T cells sorted from spleen or lymph node cells, obtained before intestinal transplant. The receptors stem from a human donor who received an intestinal transplant. CDR3s include the opening cysteine and the closing phenylalanine or tryptophan. A D gene is named only where the DNA matches it firmly. Clone size is shown for a subset of rows, as once, few, many or a class of expanded clone.

clone_size: .; cdr3_length: 17; v_call: TRBV14; j_call: TRBJ2-2; d_call: TRBD2; cdr3_nt: TGTGCCAGCAGCCAAGATCGGCCCGTCCGGGGGGCCGGGGAGCTGTTTTTT; cdr3_aa: CASSQDRPVRGAGELFF
clone_size: .; cdr3_length: 13; v_call: TRBV18; j_call: TRBJ1-1; d_call: .; cdr3_nt: TGTGCCAGCTCACCACCGGAGGGCAGGGAAGCTTTCTTT; cdr3_aa: CASSPPEGREAFF
clone_size: .; cdr3_length: 16; v_call: TRBV28; j_call: TRBJ1-1; d_call: TRBD1; cdr3_nt: TGTGCCAGCAGTAACAACAGGGGGCCGGGGGACACTGAAGCTTTCTTT; cdr3_aa: CASSNNRGPGDTEAFF
clone_size: .; cdr3_length: 16; v_call: TRBV7-2; j_call: TRBJ2-2; d_call: TRBD2; cdr3_nt: TGTGCCAGCAGCTTAGGGGGACTCCGGGGGGTCGGGGAGCTGTTTTTT; cdr3_aa: CASSLGGLRGVGELFF
clone_size: .; cdr3_length: 14; v_call: TRBV5-4; j_call: TRBJ1-1; d_call: .; cdr3_nt: TGTGCCAGCAGCTCGGGGGGGGGTACCACTGAAGCTTTCTTT; cdr3_aa: CASSSGGGTTEAFF
clone_size: .; cdr3_length: 16; v_call: TRBV9; j_call: TRBJ2-2; d_call: .; cdr3_nt: TGTGCCGGCAGCGTGGGGACACTCGCGAACACCGGGGAGCTGTTTTTT; cdr3_aa: CAGSVGTLANTGELFF
clone_size: .; cdr3_length: 14; v_call: TRBV5-4; j_call: TRBJ1-6; d_call: TRBD1; cdr3_nt: TGTGCCAGCAGCAGGACAGGGGGAGATTCACCCCTCCACTTT; cdr3_aa: CASSRTGGDSPLHF
clone_size: .; cdr3_length: 12; v_call: TRBV27; j_call: TRBJ2-3; d_call: .; cdr3_nt: TGTGCCAGCGGCGGCGGGACAGATACGCAGTATTTT; cdr3_aa: CASGGGTDTQYF
clone_size: few; cdr3_length: 15; v_call: TRBV19; j_call: TRBJ2-7; d_call: TRBD1; cdr3_nt: TGTGCCAGTAGCGACGGGACAGGGGGTTCCTACGAGCAGTACTTC; cdr3_aa: CASSDGTGGSYEQYF
clone_size: .; cdr3_length: 16; v_call: TRBV28; j_call: TRBJ2-3; d_call: .; cdr3_nt: TGTGCCAGCGCGGAGGGCCGGGGCCCTAGCACAGATACGCAGTATTTT; cdr3_aa: CASAEGRGPSTDTQYF
clone_size: .; cdr3_length: 11; v_call: TRBV6-6; j_call: TRBJ2-5; d_call: .; cdr3_nt: TGTGCCAGCAGTACGGGGGAGACCCAGTACTTC; cdr3_aa: CASSTGETQYF
clone_size: .; cdr3_length: 15; v_call: TRBV15; j_call: TRBJ1-1; d_call: .; cdr3_nt: TGTGCCACCAGCAGGGACAGTGGCATGAACACTGAAGCTTTCTTT; cdr3_aa: CATSRDSGMNTEAFF
clone_size: .; cdr3_length: 13; v_call: TRBV6-1; j_call: TRBJ2-1; d_call: .; cdr3_nt: TGTGCCAGCAGTGTAACCAGGGGGGATGAGCAGTTCTTC; cdr3_aa: CASSVTRGDEQFF
clone_size: few; cdr3_length: 13; v_call: TRBV6-5; j_call: TRBJ1-5; d_call: .; cdr3_nt: TGTGCCAGCAGCCCGGACAAGAATCAGCCCCAGCATTTT; cdr3_aa: CASSPDKNQPQHF
clone_size: .; cdr3_length: 16; v_call: TRBV5-1; j_call: TRBJ1-1; d_call: TRBD1; cdr3_nt: TGCGCCAGCAGCCTAACGCGGGACAGGTTGAACACTGAAGCTTTCTTT; cdr3_aa: CASSLTRDRLNTEAFF
clone_size: .; cdr3_length: 15; v_call: TRBV10-3; j_call: TRBJ2-7; d_call: .; cdr3_nt: TGTGCCATCAGTGAGTGGTCTGGGAGTCCCGACGAGCAGTACTTC; cdr3_aa: CAISEWSGSPDEQYF
clone_size: .; cdr3_length: 15; v_call: TRBV6-5; j_call: TRBJ2-5; d_call: TRBD2; cdr3_nt: TGTGCCAGCACCTACGGGGGGGCCCTCCAAGAGACCCAGTACTTC; cdr3_aa: CASTYGGALQETQYF
clone_size: .; cdr3_length: 16; v_call: TRBV6-5; j_call: TRBJ1-2; d_call: .; cdr3_nt: TGTGCCAGCAGTTACTCGCCCGGACAGCTCGGCTATGGCTACACCTTC; cdr3_aa: CASSYSPGQLGYGYTF
clone_size: .; cdr3_length: 18; v_call: TRBV7-8; j_call: TRBJ2-1; d_call: TRBD1; cdr3_nt: TGTGCCAGCAGCTTAGACGAGGGTGGGGACAGGCAAGACAATGAGCAGTTCTTC; cdr3_aa: CASSLDEGGDRQDNEQFF
clone_size: .; cdr3_length: 16; v_call: TRBV14; j_call: TRBJ2-3; d_call: TRBD2; cdr3_nt: TGTGCCAGCAGCCCGCGACTAGCGGAAGACACAGATACGCAGTATTTT; cdr3_aa: CASSPRLAEDTDTQYF
clone_size: .; cdr3_length: 15; v_call: TRBV6-5; j_call: TRBJ1-5; d_call: .; cdr3_nt: TGTGCCAGCAGTTACAGCGGGGACGGCAATCAGCCCCAGCATTTT; cdr3_aa: CASSYSGDGNQPQHF
clone_size: .; cdr3_length: 13; v_call: TRBV10-3; j_call: TRBJ1-1; d_call: .; cdr3_nt: TGTGCCATCAGCCAGACAGGGAACACTGAAGCTTTCTTT; cdr3_aa: CAISQTGNTEAFF
clone_size: .; cdr3_length: 17; v_call: TRBV7-6; j_call: TRBJ2-7; d_call: TRBD1; cdr3_nt: TGTGCCAGCAGCTTAGCCGAAATCGGACAGGGGATATACGAGCAGTACTTC; cdr3_aa: CASSLAEIGQGIYEQYF
clone_size: .; cdr3_length: 17; v_call: TRBV2; j_call: TRBJ1-4; d_call: .; cdr3_nt: TGTGCCAGCAGTGAAAAGTACAGGAGCGCAACTAATGAAAAACTGTTTTTT; cdr3_aa: CASSEKYRSATNEKLFF
clone_size: .; cdr3_length: 15; v_call: TRBV7-9; j_call: TRBJ2-1; d_call: TRBD2; cdr3_nt: TGTGCCAGCGAGAGAACTAGCGGGGTACCCAATGAGCAGTTCTTC; cdr3_aa: CASERTSGVPNEQFF
clone_size: .; cdr3_length: 12; v_call: TRBV30; j_call: TRBJ2-7; d_call: TRBD1; cdr3_nt: TGTGCCTGGGGGACAGGGTGGGCCGAGCAGTACTTC; cdr3_aa: CAWGTGWAEQYF
clone_size: .; cdr3_length: 13; v_call: TRBV27; j_call: TRBJ2-7; d_call: TRBD1; cdr3_nt: TGTGCCAGCAGTTTATCCGGGACAGGCGAGCAGTACTTC; cdr3_aa: CASSLSGTGEQYF
clone_size: .; cdr3_length: 16; v_call: TRBV23-1; j_call: TRBJ2-1; d_call: TRBD2; cdr3_nt: TGCGCCAGCAGTCAATCCCGCCTAGCGGACTACAATGAGCAGTTCTTC; cdr3_aa: CASSQSRLADYNEQFF
clone_size: .; cdr3_length: 16; v_call: TRBV7-9; j_call: TRBJ2-2; d_call: TRBD1; cdr3_nt: TGTGCCAGCAGCCCTAGGGCGACAGGGAATATCGGGGAGCTGTTTTTT; cdr3_aa: CASSPRATGNIGELFF
clone_size: .; cdr3_length: 15; v_call: TRBV5-1; j_call: TRBJ2-5; d_call: TRBD2; cdr3_nt: TGCGCCAGCAGCCCCGGACTAGCGGGATTCGGGACCCAGTACTTC; cdr3_aa: CASSPGLAGFGTQYF
clone_size: .; cdr3_length: 15; v_call: TRBV14; j_call: TRBJ2-7; d_call: TRBD2; cdr3_nt: TGTGCCAGCAGCCAAGAAGCGGGAGGGATCTACGAGCAGTACTTC; cdr3_aa: CASSQEAGGIYEQYF
clone_size: .; cdr3_length: 13; v_call: TRBV5-1; j_call: TRBJ2-1; d_call: .; cdr3_nt: TGCGCCAGCAGCTTAGGAGGGAAGAATGAGCAGTTCTTC; cdr3_aa: CASSLGGKNEQFF
clone_size: .; cdr3_length: 15; v_call: TRBV19; j_call: TRBJ1-6; d_call: .; cdr3_nt: TGTGCCAGTAGTATAGGCCCAGGGAAAGGTTCACCCCTCCACTTT; cdr3_aa: CASSIGPGKGSPLHF
clone_size: .; cdr3_length: 12; v_call: TRBV27; j_call: TRBJ2-5; d_call: .; cdr3_nt: TGTGCCAGCAGTTTAGCGGGAGAGACCCAGTACTTC; cdr3_aa: CASSLAGETQYF
clone_size: once; cdr3_length: 17; v_call: TRBV9; j_call: TRBJ2-1; d_call: TRBD2; cdr3_nt: TGTGCCAGCAGCGTAGTCGCGGGGGGGCTCAGTGGCAATGAGCAGTTCTTC; cdr3_aa: CASSVVAGGLSGNEQFF
clone_size: .; cdr3_length: 16; v_call: TRBV7-6; j_call: TRBJ2-5; d_call: TRBD2; cdr3_nt: TGTGCCAGCAGCCTCCTGGGACTAGCGGGGGTAGAGACCCAGTACTTC; cdr3_aa: CASSLLGLAGVETQYF
clone_size: .; cdr3_length: 17; v_call: TRBV12-5; j_call: TRBJ1-1; d_call: .; cdr3_nt: TGTGCTAGTGGTTTGGTACCCCCCCGGGGGGTGAACACTGAAGCTTTCTTT; cdr3_aa: CASGLVPPRGVNTEAFF
clone_size: .; cdr3_length: 13; v_call: TRBV30; j_call: TRBJ1-1; d_call: TRBD1; cdr3_nt: TGTGCCTGGACAGGGGGCCATGACACTGAAGCTTTCTTT; cdr3_aa: CAWTGGHDTEAFF
clone_size: .; cdr3_length: 20; v_call: TRBV13; j_call: TRBJ2-3; d_call: TRBD2; cdr3_nt: TGTGCCAGCAGCCGCCGCCCGGGGCTAGCGGGGGGCCTGGGCACAGATACGCAGTATTTT; cdr3_aa: CASSRRPGLAGGLGTDTQYF
clone_size: .; cdr3_length: 14; v_call: TRBV4-1; j_call: TRBJ2-4; d_call: TRBD2; cdr3_nt: TGCGCCAGCAGCCAAGAAGCGGGGGGGTTCTTTCAGTACTTC; cdr3_aa: CASSQEAGGFFQYF
clone_size: .; cdr3_length: 15; v_call: TRBV30; j_call: TRBJ1-3; d_call: .; cdr3_nt: TGTGCCTGGAGTGTACTCAGTGGGCCTGGAAACACCATATATTTT; cdr3_aa: CAWSVLSGPGNTIYF
clone_size: once; cdr3_length: 15; v_call: TRBV7-9; j_call: TRBJ2-5; d_call: .; cdr3_nt: TGTGCCAGCAGCCCCTCTGGGACATACCAAGAGACCCAGTACTTC; cdr3_aa: CASSPSGTYQETQYF
clone_size: .; cdr3_length: 18; v_call: TRBV5-8; j_call: TRBJ1-5; d_call: .; cdr3_nt: TGTGCCAGCAGTACCTCAGGGGCCGGACCTTATAGCAATCAGCCCCAGCATTTT; cdr3_aa: CASSTSGAGPYSNQPQHF
clone_size: .; cdr3_length: 14; v_call: TRBV5-1; j_call: TRBJ2-5; d_call: .; cdr3_nt: TGCGCCAGCAGCTTGCGAGGGCACCAAGAGACCCAGTACTTC; cdr3_aa: CASSLRGHQETQYF
clone_size: .; cdr3_length: 16; v_call: TRBV6-6; j_call: TRBJ1-1; d_call: TRBD1; cdr3_nt: TGTGCCAGCAGCCACTTAAAAGGACAGGGGGGTGCTGAAGCTTTCTTT; cdr3_aa: CASSHLKGQGGAEAFF
clone_size: .; cdr3_length: 12; v_call: TRBV15; j_call: TRBJ1-1; d_call: .; cdr3_nt: TGTGCCACCAGCAGGAAGGGGGGGAAAGCTTTCTTT; cdr3_aa: CATSRKGGKAFF
clone_size: .; cdr3_length: 15; v_call: TRBV15; j_call: TRBJ1-2; d_call: TRBD1; cdr3_nt: TGTGCCACCAGCACAAGGACAGGGCTCACCTATGGCTACACCTTC; cdr3_aa: CATSTRTGLTYGYTF
clone_size: .; cdr3_length: 15; v_call: TRBV7-9; j_call: TRBJ1-3; d_call: TRBD1; cdr3_nt: TGTGCCAGCAGCTTAGGACAGGGTGCTGGAAACACCATATATTTT; cdr3_aa: CASSLGQGAGNTIYF
clone_size: once; cdr3_length: 17; v_call: TRBV29-1; j_call: TRBJ2-7; d_call: TRBD2; cdr3_nt: TGCAGCGTTCTTGGGGGGACCGGGGGACTAGTCGGCTACGAGCAGTACTTC; cdr3_aa: CSVLGGTGGLVGYEQYF
clone_size: .; cdr3_length: 13; v_call: TRBV7-7; j_call: TRBJ2-7; d_call: .; cdr3_nt: TGTGCCAGCAGCTTAAGTTCGGGGAGGGAGCAGTACTTC; cdr3_aa: CASSLSSGREQYF
clone_size: .; cdr3_length: 12; v_call: TRBV7-9; j_call: TRBJ2-1; d_call: .; cdr3_nt: TGTGCCAGCAGCCCAGGGGGAGGTGAGCAGTTCTTC; cdr3_aa: CASSPGGGEQFF
clone_size: .; cdr3_length: 15; v_call: TRBV27; j_call: TRBJ2-1; d_call: TRBD1; cdr3_nt: TGTGCCAGCAGTCTCCGGGACAGCCTTTACAATGAGCAGTTCTTC; cdr3_aa: CASSLRDSLYNEQFF